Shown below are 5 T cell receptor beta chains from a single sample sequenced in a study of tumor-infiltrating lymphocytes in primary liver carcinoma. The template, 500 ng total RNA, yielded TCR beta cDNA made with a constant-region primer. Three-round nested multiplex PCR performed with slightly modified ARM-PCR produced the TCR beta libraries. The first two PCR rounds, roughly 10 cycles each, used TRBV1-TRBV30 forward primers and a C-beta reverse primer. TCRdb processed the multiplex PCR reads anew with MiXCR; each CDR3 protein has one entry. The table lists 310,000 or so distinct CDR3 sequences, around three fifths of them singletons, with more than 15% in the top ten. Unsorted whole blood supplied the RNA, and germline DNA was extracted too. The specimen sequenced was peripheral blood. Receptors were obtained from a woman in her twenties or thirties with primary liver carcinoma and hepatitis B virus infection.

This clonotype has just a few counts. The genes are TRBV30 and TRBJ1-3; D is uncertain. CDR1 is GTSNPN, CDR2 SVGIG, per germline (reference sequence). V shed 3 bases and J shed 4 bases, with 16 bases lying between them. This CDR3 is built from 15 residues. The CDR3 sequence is CAWRSTFGSGNTIYF. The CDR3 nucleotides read TGTGCCTGGAGATCGACTTTCGGGTCGGGAAACACCATATATTTT.

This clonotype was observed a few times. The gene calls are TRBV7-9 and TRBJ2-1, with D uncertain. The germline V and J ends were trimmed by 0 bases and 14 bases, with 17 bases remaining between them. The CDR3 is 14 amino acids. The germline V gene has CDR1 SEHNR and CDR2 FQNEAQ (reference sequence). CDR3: CASSLAPSQDEEFF. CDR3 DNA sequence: TGTGCCAGCAGCTTAGCGCCTTCTCAGGACGAGGAGTTCTTC.

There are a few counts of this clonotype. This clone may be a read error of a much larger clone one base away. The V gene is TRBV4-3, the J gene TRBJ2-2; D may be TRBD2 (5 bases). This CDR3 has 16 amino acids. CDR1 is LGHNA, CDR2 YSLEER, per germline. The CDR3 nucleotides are TGCGCCAGCAGCCGGATTGTAGGGAGACTCACCGGGGAGCTGCTTTTT. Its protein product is CASSRIVGRLTGELLF.

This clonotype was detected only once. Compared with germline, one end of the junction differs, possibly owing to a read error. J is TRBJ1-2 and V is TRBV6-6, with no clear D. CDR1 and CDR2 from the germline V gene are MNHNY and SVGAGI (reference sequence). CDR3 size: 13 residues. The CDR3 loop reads CASSSIGSAGYIF. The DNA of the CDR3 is TGTGCCAGCAGTTCCATAGGGTCGGCCGGCTACATCTTC.

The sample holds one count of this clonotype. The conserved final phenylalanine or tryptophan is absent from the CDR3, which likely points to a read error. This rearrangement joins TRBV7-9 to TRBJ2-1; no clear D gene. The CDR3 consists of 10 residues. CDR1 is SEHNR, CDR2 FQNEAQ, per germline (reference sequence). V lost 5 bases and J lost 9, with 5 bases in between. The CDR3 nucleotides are TGTGCCAGCAGCGAGGCTGAGCAGTTCTTA. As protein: CASSEAEQFL.